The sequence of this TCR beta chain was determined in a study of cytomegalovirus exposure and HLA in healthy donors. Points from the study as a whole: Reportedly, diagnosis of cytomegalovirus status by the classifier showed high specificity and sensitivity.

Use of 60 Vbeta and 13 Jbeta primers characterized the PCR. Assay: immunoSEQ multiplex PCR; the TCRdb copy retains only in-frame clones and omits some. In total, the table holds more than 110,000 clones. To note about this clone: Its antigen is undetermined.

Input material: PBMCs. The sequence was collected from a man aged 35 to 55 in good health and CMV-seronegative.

This chain's CDR3 is CAISGGVAGSTDTQYF. Here the CDR3 DNA reads TGTGCCATCAGTGGGGGAGTAGCGGGGAGCACAGATACGCAGTATTTT. The chain joins TRBV10-3 to TRBJ2-3; 8 nucleotides match TRBD2. Trimming removed 4 bases from V and 0 bases from J; junction bases left unmatched: 6. The germline CDR1 and CDR2 sequences are ENHRY and SYGVKD. The CDR3 length is 16 residues.